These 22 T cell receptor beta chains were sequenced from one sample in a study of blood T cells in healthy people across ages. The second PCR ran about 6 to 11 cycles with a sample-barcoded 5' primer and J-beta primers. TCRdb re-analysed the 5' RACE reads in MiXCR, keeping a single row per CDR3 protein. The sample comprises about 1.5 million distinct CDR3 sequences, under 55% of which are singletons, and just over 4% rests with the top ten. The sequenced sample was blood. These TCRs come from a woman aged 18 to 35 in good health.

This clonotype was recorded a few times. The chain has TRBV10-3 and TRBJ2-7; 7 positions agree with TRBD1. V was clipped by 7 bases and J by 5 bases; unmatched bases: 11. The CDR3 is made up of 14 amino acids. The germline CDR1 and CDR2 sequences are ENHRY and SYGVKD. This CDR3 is CAINYNRDSHEQYF. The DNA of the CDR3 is TGTGCCATCAACTACAATAGGGACAGCCACGAGCAGTACTTC.

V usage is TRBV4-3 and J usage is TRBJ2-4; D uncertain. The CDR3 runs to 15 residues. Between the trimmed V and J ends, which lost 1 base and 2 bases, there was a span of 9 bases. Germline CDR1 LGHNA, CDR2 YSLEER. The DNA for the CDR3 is TGCGCCAGCAGCCAAGGTTACGGGTCCAAAAACATTCAGTACTTC. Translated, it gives CASSQGYGSKNIQYF.

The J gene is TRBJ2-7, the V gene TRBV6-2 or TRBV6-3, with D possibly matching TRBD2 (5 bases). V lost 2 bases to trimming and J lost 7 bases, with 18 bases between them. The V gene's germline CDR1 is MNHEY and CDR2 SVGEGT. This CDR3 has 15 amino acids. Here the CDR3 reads CASSYVPSSYNEQYF. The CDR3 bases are TGTGCCAGCAGTTACGTACCTAGCTCCTACAATGAGCAGTACTTC.

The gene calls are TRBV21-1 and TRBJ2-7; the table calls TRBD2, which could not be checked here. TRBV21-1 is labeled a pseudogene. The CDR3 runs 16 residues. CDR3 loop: CASSKWTSGGRNEQYF. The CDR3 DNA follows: TGTGCCAGCAGCAAGTGGACTAGCGGGGGTAGGAATGAGCAGTACTTC.

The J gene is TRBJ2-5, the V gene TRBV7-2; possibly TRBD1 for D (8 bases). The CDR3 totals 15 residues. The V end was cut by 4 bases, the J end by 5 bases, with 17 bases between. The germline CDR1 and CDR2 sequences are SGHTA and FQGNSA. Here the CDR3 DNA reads TGTGCCAGCAGCTCCCTAGCGGACAGGGCTGAGACCCAGTACTTC. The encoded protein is CASSSLADRAETQYF.

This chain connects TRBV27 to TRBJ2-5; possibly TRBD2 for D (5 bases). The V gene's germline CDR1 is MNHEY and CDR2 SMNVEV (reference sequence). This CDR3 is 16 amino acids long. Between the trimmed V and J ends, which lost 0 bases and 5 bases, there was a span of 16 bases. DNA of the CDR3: TGTGCCAGCAGTTTATCTAGCGTGGGTGTATGGGAGACCCAGTACTTC. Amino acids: CASSLSSVGVWETQYF.

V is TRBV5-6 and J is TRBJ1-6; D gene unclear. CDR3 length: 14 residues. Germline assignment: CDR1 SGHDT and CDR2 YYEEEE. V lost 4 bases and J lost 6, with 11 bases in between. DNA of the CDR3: TGTGCCAGCAGCGTGAAACAGTTTAATTCACCCCTCCACTTT. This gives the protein CASSVKQFNSPLHF.

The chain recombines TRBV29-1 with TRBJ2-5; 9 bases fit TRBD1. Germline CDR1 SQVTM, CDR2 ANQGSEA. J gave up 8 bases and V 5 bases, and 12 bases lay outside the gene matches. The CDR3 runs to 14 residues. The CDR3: CSVNERGQGPTQYF. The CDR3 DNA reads TGCAGCGTTAATGAACGAGGACAGGGGCCAACCCAGTACTTC.

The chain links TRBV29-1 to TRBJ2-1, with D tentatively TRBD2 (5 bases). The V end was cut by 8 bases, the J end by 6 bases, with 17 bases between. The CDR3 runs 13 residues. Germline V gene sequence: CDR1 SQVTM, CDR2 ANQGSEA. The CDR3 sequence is CSMREWSGNEQFF. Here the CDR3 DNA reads TGCAGCATGAGGGAATGGAGTGGCAATGAGCAGTTCTTC.

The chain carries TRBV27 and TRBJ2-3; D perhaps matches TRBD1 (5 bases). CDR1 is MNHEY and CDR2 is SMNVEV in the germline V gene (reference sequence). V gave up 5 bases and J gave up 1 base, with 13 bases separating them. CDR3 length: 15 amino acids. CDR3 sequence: CASSGSGFGTDTQYF. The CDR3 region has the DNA TGTGCCAGCAGTGGATCAGGGTTTGGCACAGATACGCAGTATTTT.

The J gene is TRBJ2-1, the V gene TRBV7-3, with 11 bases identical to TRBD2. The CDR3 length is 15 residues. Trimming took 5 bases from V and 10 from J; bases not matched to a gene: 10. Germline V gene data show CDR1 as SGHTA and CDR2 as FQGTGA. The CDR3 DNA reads TGTGCCAGCAGCGTACTAGCGGGGGATGGTTACGAGCAGTTCTTC. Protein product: CASSVLAGDGYEQFF.

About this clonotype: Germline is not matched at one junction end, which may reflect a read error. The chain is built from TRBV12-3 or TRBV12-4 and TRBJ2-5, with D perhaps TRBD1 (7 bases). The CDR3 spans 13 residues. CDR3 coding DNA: TGTGCCAGTAAAACAGGGGTACGGGAGACCCCGTACTTC. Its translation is CASKTGVRETPYF.

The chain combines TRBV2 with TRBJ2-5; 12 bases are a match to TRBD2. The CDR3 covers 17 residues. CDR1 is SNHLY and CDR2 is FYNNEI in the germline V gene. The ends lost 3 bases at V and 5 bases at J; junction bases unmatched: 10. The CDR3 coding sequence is TGTGCCAGCAGTGAGGGGTTACTAGCGGGGGGCGTCGAGACCCAGTACTTC. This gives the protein CASSEGLLAGGVETQYF.

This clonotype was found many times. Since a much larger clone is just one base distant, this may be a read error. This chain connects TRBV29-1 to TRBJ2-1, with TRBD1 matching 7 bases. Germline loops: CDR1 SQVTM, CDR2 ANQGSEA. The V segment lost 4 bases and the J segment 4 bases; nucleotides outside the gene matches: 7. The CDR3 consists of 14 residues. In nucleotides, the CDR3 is TGCAGCGTTGGGCTGCGGACAGGTTACAATGAGCAGTTCTTC. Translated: CSVGLRTGYNEQFF.

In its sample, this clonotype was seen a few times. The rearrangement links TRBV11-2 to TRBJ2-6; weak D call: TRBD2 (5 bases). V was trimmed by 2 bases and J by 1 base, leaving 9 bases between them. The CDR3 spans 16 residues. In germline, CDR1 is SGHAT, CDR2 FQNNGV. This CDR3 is CASSLLGGSGANVLTF. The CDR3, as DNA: TGTGCCAGCAGCTTACTGGGCGGGTCTGGGGCCAACGTCCTGACTTTC.

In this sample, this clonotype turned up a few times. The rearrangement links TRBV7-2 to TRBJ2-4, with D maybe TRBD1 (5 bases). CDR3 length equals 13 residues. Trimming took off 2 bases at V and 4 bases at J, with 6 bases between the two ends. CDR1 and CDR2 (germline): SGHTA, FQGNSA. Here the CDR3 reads CASSLRGKNIQYF. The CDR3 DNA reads TGTGCCAGCAGCTTAAGGGGAAAAAACATTCAGTACTTC. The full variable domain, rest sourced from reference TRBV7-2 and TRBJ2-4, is GAGVSQSPSNKVTEKGKDVELRCDPISGHTALYWYRQSLGQGLEFLIYFQGNSAPDKSGLPSDRFSAERTGGSVSTLTIQRTQQEDSAVYLCASSLRGKNIQYFGAGTRLSVL.

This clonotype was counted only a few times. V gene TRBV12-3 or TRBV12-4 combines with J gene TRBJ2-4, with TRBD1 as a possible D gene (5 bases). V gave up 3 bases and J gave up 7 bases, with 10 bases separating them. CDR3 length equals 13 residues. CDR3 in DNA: TGTGCCAGCAGTTTTACGACAGTTAACATTCAGTACTTC. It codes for CASSFTTVNIQYF.

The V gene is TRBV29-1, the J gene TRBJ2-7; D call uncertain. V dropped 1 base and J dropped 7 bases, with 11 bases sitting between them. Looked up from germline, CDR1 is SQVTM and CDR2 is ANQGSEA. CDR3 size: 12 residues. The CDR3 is CSVEVQPAEQYF. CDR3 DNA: TGCAGCGTTGAAGTACAGCCAGCAGAGCAGTACTTC.

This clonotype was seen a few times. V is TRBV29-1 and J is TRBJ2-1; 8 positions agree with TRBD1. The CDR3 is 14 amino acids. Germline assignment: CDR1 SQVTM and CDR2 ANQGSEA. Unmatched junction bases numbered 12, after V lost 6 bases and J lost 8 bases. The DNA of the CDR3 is TGCAGCGTCGCAGGGGGCCGTTCAGCCGATGAGCAGTTCTTC. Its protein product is CSVAGGRSADEQFF.

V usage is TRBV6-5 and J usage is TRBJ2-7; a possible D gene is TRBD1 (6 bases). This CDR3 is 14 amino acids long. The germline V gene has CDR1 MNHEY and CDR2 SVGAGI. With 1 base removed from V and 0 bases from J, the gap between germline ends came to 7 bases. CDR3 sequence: CASSYWGPSYEQYF. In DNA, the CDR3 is TGTGCCAGCAGTTACTGGGGGCCCTCCTACGAGCAGTACTTC.

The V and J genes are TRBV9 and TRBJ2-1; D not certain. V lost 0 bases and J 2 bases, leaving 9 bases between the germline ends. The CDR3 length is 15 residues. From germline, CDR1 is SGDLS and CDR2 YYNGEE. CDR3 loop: CASSVAEAAYNEQFF. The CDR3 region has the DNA TGTGCCAGCAGCGTAGCTGAGGCGGCCTACAATGAGCAGTTCTTC. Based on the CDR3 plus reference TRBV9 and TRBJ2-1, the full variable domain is DSGVTQTPKHLITATGQRVTLRCSPRSGDLSVYWYQQSLDQGLQFLIQYYNGEERAKGNILERFSAQQFPDLHSELNLSSLELGDSALYFCASSVAEAAYNEQFFGPGTRLTVL.

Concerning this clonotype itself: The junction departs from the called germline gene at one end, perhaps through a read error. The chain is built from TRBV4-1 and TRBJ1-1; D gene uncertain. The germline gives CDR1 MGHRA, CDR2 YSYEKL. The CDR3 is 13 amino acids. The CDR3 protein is CASSHTSNTKAFF. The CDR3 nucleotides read TGCGCCAGCAGCCACACATCAAACACTAAAGCTTTCTTT.